The 22 T cell receptor beta chains in this list originate from one sample, sequenced in a study of CD8 T cells in Susac syndrome. A quantity of roughly 0.5 to 1 ug RNA underwent reverse transcription using random hexamers. Each CDR3 protein is one row after TCRdb ran MiXCR on the immunoSEQ multiplex PCR reads. Altogether almost 450,000 distinct CDR3 sequences are present, more than 70% being singletons, with the ten largest covering approximately 0.11%. Material for sequencing was CD8+ T cells from PBMCs. The receptors here all came from a human donor with multiple sclerosis.

This clonotype was picked up a small number of times. This rearrangement joins TRBV27 to TRBJ1-5; D is uncertain. The ends were cut back, 8 bases at V and 1 base at J, with 12 bases in the middle. The CDR3 runs 14 residues. CDR1 is MNHEY and CDR2 is SMNVEV in the germline V gene (reference sequence). The CDR3 loop reads CASRSWQSNQPQHF. The CDR3 DNA reads TGTGCCAGCCGCTCTTGGCAGAGCAATCAGCCCCAGCATTTT.

This rearrangement joins TRBV6-1 to TRBJ2-2; D could derive from TRBD1 or TRBD2 (5 bases each). The CDR3 runs to 15 residues. Trimming left V 8 bases short and J 0 bases short, with 13 bases between. Looked up from germline, CDR1 is MNHNS and CDR2 is SASEGT. CDR3 amino acids: CASVGAETNTGELFF. The DNA for the CDR3 is TGTGCCAGCGTCGGGGCGGAAACGAACACCGGGGAGCTGTTTTTT.

The chain couples TRBV7-9 to TRBJ1-3; 7 nucleotides match TRBD1. CDR1 is SEHNR, CDR2 FQNEAQ, per germline (reference sequence). The CDR3 extends over 17 amino acids. V trimming: 2 bases; J trimming: 1 base; junction bases outside the gene matches: 8. The CDR3 DNA sequence: TGTGCCAGCAGCTTAAGACAGGGAATCGGTTCTGGAAACACCATATATTTT. Translation gives CASSLRQGIGSGNTIYF.

This chain links TRBV20-1 with TRBJ2-1, with D tentatively TRBD2 (6 bases). V was cut by 6 bases and J by 10 bases, with 22 bases left in between. The CDR3 has 14 amino acids. From germline, CDR1 is DFQATT and CDR2 SNEGSKA (reference sequence). The DNA for the CDR3 is TGCAGTGCGCCTGACCCGACTAGTTTTGACGAGCAGTTCTTC. Amino acids: CSAPDPTSFDEQFF.

The chain uses TRBV11-2 and TRBJ1-5; weak D call: TRBD1 (5 bases). This CDR3 has 14 residues. The germline gives CDR1 SGHAT, CDR2 FQNNGV. Deletions cut 1 base from V and 4 bases from J, with 8 bases between. In DNA, the CDR3 is TGTGCCAGCAGCTTAGGACAGACAAATCAGCCCCAGCATTTT. It is translated as CASSLGQTNQPQHF.

The V and J genes are TRBV7-9 and TRBJ2-1; TRBD1 aligns across 7 bases. The length of the CDR3 is 14 residues. Germline CDR1 and CDR2: SEHNR and FQNEAQ (reference sequence). J lost 1 base, V lost 5 bases, and 2 bases had no gene match. CDR3 sequence reads: CASSPTGSYNEQFF. CDR3 nucleotide sequence: TGTGCCAGCAGCCCGACAGGGTCCTACAATGAGCAGTTCTTC.

The rearrangement uses TRBV14 and TRBJ1-5; D is undetermined. With 0 bases removed from V and 4 bases from J, the gap between germline ends came to 1 base. Germline V gene lookup returns CDR1 SGHDN and CDR2 FVKESK. The CDR3 contains 12 residues. The CDR3 region has the DNA TGTGCCAGCAGCCAAGATAATCAGCCCCAGCATTTT. It codes for CASSQDNQPQHF.

The chain has TRBV2 and TRBJ1-1, with D tentatively TRBD1 (5 bases). Per the germline V gene, CDR1 is SNHLY and CDR2 is FYNNEI. The CDR3 has 12 amino acids. The V end lost 11 bases, the J end lost 0 bases, and 10 bases lay between the germline ends. The CDR3 sequence is CAWGSLNTEAFF. Written as DNA, the CDR3 is TGTGCCTGGGGCAGCTTGAACACTGAAGCTTTCTTT.

This clonotype showed up just a few times. CDR3 loop: CASSLETGLITEAFF. The CDR3 bases are TGCGCCAGCAGCTTGGAGACAGGGTTGATCACTGAAGCTTTCTTT. The chain uses TRBV5-1 and TRBJ1-1; 7 bases line up with TRBD1. The CDR3 runs to 15 residues. Germline lookup yields CDR1 SGHRS and CDR2 YFSETQ. Trimming cost V 0 bases and J 4 bases; bases outside gene matches: 6. The full variable domain, completed using reference TRBV5-1 and TRBJ1-1, is KAGVTQTPRYLIKTRGQQVTLSCSPISGHRSVSWYQQTPGQGLQFLFEYFSETQRNKGNFPGRFSGRQFSNSRSEMNVSTLELGDSALYLCASSLETGLITEAFFGQGTRLTVV.

V gene TRBV5-1 combines with J gene TRBJ2-7; 7 nucleotides line up with TRBD1. CDR3 length: 16 amino acids. Germline V gene lookup returns CDR1 SGHRS and CDR2 YFSETQ. V gave up 0 bases and J gave up 7 bases; unmatched junction bases: 13. The CDR3 region is CASSLGYGQVRAEQYF. The CDR3 nucleotides are TGCGCCAGCAGCTTGGGGTACGGACAGGTAAGGGCGGAGCAGTACTTC. Using reference TRBV5-1 and TRBJ2-7 for the parts outside the CDR3, the full variable domain is KAGVTQTPRYLIKTRGQQVTLSCSPISGHRSVSWYQQTPGQGLQFLFEYFSETQRNKGNFPGRFSGRQFSNSRSEMNVSTLELGDSALYLCASSLGYGQVRAEQYFGPGTRLTVT.

This chain joins TRBV25-1 and TRBJ2-7; D call uncertain. The CDR3 extends over 13 amino acids. Trimming removed 1 base from V and 2 bases from J, with 6 bases in between. Germline lookup yields CDR1 MGHDK and CDR2 SYGVNS. The CDR3 loop reads CASSEFGAYEQYF. CDR3 sequence (DNA): TGTGCCAGCAGTGAATTTGGGGCCTACGAGCAGTACTTC.

This chain links TRBV19 with TRBJ2-1, with 7 positions matching TRBD1. The trim removed 2 bases at V and 8 bases at J, leaving 3 bases unmatched. The length of the CDR3 is 13 residues. CDR1 and CDR2 (germline): LNHDA, SQIVND (reference sequence). CDR3 bases: TGTGCCAGTAGTATAACAGGGGACGATGAGCAGTTCTTC. This sequence encodes CASSITGDDEQFF.

The rearrangement uses TRBV6-5 and TRBJ1-1; tentatively, D is TRBD1 (6 bases). This CDR3 region has 13 residues. The V gene's germline CDR1 is MNHEY and CDR2 SVGAGI. V lost 9 bases to trimming and J lost 4 bases, with 15 bases between them. The CDR3: CASLQGLSTEAFF. CDR3 in DNA: TGTGCCAGTTTACAGGGTTTGAGCACTGAAGCTTTCTTT.

The V and J genes are TRBV7-9 and TRBJ2-7, with TRBD1 identical over 8 bases. The V and J ends lost 1 base and 5 bases, in that order; junction bases with no gene match: 10. CDR3 size: 16 residues. CDR1 is SEHNR, CDR2 FQNEAQ, per germline (reference sequence). In DNA, the CDR3 is TGTGCCAGCAGCTTAGATTTGCGGACAGGGAGCCACGAGCAGTACTTC. The encoded protein is CASSLDLRTGSHEQYF.

Written as DNA, the CDR3 is TGTGCCAGCAGTGAAGTTGGGGACAGGACCTACGAGCAGTACTTC. This codes for CASSEVGDRTYEQYF. V is TRBV6-1 and J is TRBJ2-7; 8 nucleotides agree with TRBD1. The CDR3 length is 15 residues. Germline V gene sequence: CDR1 MNHNS, CDR2 SASEGT. The V segment lost 1 base and the J segment 2 bases; nucleotides outside the gene matches: 4.

This rearrangement joins TRBV5-1 to TRBJ1-2; D is perhaps TRBD1 (6 bases). The CDR3 length is 15 residues. Germline-derived CDR1 and CDR2 are SGHRS and YFSETQ. Trimming left V 4 bases short and J 8 bases short, with 21 bases between. In nucleotides, the CDR3 is TGCGCCAGCAGCCCCCAGACAGGAGGGGCGGAAGGCTACACCTTC. Translation: CASSPQTGGAEGYTF.

The V gene is TRBV28, the J gene TRBJ2-7, with D perhaps being TRBD1 or TRBD2 (5 bases each). Per the germline V gene, CDR1 is MDHEN and CDR2 is SYDVKM. V lost 6 bases to trimming and J lost 2 bases, with 17 bases between them. The CDR3 consists of 15 residues. The CDR3 coding sequence is TGTGCCAGCAGGAAACGAGGGGCGCTTCCCTACGAGCAGTACTTC. It encodes CASRKRGALPYEQYF.

This clonotype was recorded only once. The J gene is TRBJ2-5, the V gene TRBV13, with 10 bases aligning to TRBD1. V shed 2 bases, J shed 5 bases, and the junction held 8 bases outside the gene matches. The CDR3 covers 16 residues. Germline-derived CDR1 and CDR2 are PRHDT and FYEKMQ (reference sequence). As DNA, the CDR3 is TGTGCCAGCAGCTTAACCGGACAGGGGGTTGACGAGACCCAGTACTTC. It codes for CASSLTGQGVDETQYF. The variable domain in full, completed from reference TRBV13 and TRBJ2-5, reads AAGVIQSPRHLIKEKRETATLKCYPIPRHDTVYWYQQGPGQDPQFLISFYEKMQSDKGSIPDRFSAQQFSDYHSELNMSSLELGDSALYFCASSLTGQGVDETQYFGPGTRLLVL.

V gene TRBV29-1 combines with J gene TRBJ1-1, with D unclear. The V end lost 6 bases, the J end lost 0 bases, and 14 bases lay between the germline ends. There are 14 residues in the CDR3. The germline V gene encodes CDR1 SQVTM and CDR2 ANQGSEA. CDR3: CSVLLHDMNTEAFF. The CDR3, as DNA: TGCAGCGTCCTCTTACACGATATGAACACTGAAGCTTTCTTT.

Only one count was recorded for this clonotype. This rearrangement joins TRBV30 to TRBJ1-1, with D unresolved. The CDR3 extends over 14 amino acids. V was shortened by 0 bases and J by 6 bases, with 14 bases between the two germline ends. Germline CDR1 is GTSNPN and CDR2 is SVGIG (reference sequence). The CDR3: CAWSVINPGAEAFF. The CDR3 DNA is TGTGCCTGGAGTGTAATAAACCCCGGCGCTGAAGCTTTCTTT.

The rearrangement links TRBV20-1 to TRBJ2-2, with 8 bases matching TRBD2. The ends lost 0 bases at V and 7 bases at J; junction bases unmatched: 7. In germline, CDR1 is DFQATT, CDR2 SNEGSKA (reference sequence). CDR3 length: 15 residues. CDR3 sequence: CSARDSGGDGGELFF. In DNA form, the CDR3 reads TGCAGTGCTAGAGATTCCGGGGGGGACGGCGGGGAGCTGTTTTTT.

J is TRBJ1-1 and V is TRBV6-1; D perhaps matches TRBD1 (5 bases). The CDR3 loop spans 13 amino acids. V lost 8 bases to trimming and J lost 4 bases, with 14 bases between them. The germline V gene encodes CDR1 MNHNS and CDR2 SASEGT. The CDR3 nucleotides read TGTGCCAGCCTACAGGACTCTTTCACTGAAGCTTTCTTT. Translating it yields CASLQDSFTEAFF.